Below are 30 T cell receptor beta chains sequenced from a single sample in a study of blood T cell repertoires in COVID-19. Clones were sequenced by immunoSEQ multiplex PCR, and TCRdb holds only the in-frame ones, with some missing. The sample has 250,000 to 300,000 clones, roughly 90% seen once; the top ten hold approximately 2%. The sequencing input was PBMCs or T cells enriched from blood (not recorded which). These receptors were taken from a woman aged 55-70 years who had recovered from COVID-19.

The chain carries TRBV19 and TRBJ1-4; the D gene is possibly TRBD1 (6 bases). Germline lookup yields CDR1 LNHDA and CDR2 SQIVND (reference sequence). The V end lost 8 bases, the J end lost 7 bases, and 11 bases lay between the germline ends. The CDR3 sequence is 12 residues long. Here the CDR3 reads CASADRIEKLFF. The CDR3 DNA follows: TGTGCCAGTGCGGACAGAATTGAAAAACTGTTTTTT. Supplemented by reference TRBV19 and TRBJ1-4, the full variable domain reads DGGITQSPKYLFRKEGQNVTLSCEQNLNHDAMYWYRQDPGQGLRLIYYSQIVNDFQKGDIAEGYSVSREKKESFPLTVTSAQKNPTAFYLCASADRIEKLFFGSGTQLSVL.

CDR3 in amino acids: CASSQGPGGSYEQYF. The DNA of the CDR3 is TGTGCCAGCAGCCAGGGCCCGGGGGGCTCCTACGAGCAGTACTTC. The chain recombines TRBV3-1 (or the pseudogene TRBV3-2) with TRBJ2-7; TRBD2 matches 7 bases. The CDR3 has 15 residues. Per germline, CDR1 LGHDT and CDR2 YNNKEL (reference sequence). V dropped 3 bases and J dropped 0; count of bases not matched to a gene: 5.

This chain joins TRBV6-5 and TRBJ1-1; D not certain. Germline V gives CDR1 MNHEY, CDR2 SVGAGI. The germline V and J ends were trimmed by 2 bases and 3 bases, with 10 bases remaining between them. This CDR3 has 14 amino acids. This CDR3 reads CASSYERGDTEAFF. CDR3 DNA sequence: TGTGCCAGCAGTTACGAGCGCGGGGACACTGAAGCTTTCTTT.

The J gene is TRBJ1-2, the V gene TRBV5-6, with D hard to call. This CDR3 contains 15 residues. Germline V gene sequence: CDR1 SGHDT, CDR2 YYEEEE. V lost 1 base and J lost 1, with 11 bases in between. This CDR3 is CASSLTAAGNYGYTF. As DNA, the CDR3 is TGTGCCAGCAGCTTGACGGCGGCCGGTAACTATGGCTACACCTTC. The full variable domain, completed using reference TRBV5-6 and TRBJ1-2, is DAGVTQSPTHLIKTRGQQVTLRCSPKSGHDTVSWYQQALGQGPQFIFQYYEEEERQRGNFPDRFSGHQFPNYSSELNVNALLLGDSALYLCASSLTAAGNYGYTFGSGTRLTVV.

This chain uses TRBV27 with TRBJ2-1, with 16 bases fitting TRBD2. V shed 7 bases and J 9 bases; nucleotides not matched to a gene: 6. Germline V gene data show CDR1 as MNHEY and CDR2 as SMNVEV (reference sequence). This CDR3 has 15 amino acids. Written as DNA, the CDR3 is TGTGCCAGCACGGGACTAGCGGGGGGGCAGAGTGAGCAGTTCTTC. Translating gives CASTGLAGGQSEQFF.

This sequence joins TRBV2 and TRBJ2-4; D remains ambiguous. CDR1 is SNHLY, CDR2 FYNNEI, per germline. CDR3 length: 13 residues. Trimming left V 4 bases short and J 5 bases short, with 9 bases between. CDR3 in DNA: TGTGCCAGCAGTGGAGACCGGGAAAACATTCAGTACTTC. This gives the protein CASSGDRENIQYF.

The genes are TRBV10-1 and TRBJ2-1; 8 nucleotides agree with TRBD2. There are 15 residues in the CDR3. V trimming: 6 bases; J trimming: 2 bases; junction bases outside the gene matches: 6. Germline loops: CDR1 WNHNN, CDR2 SYGVQD (reference sequence). In DNA, the CDR3 is TGCGCCAGCAGCGTCCAGCGGGAGACCTACAATGAGCAGTTCTTC. It translates to CASSVQRETYNEQFF.

The gene calls are TRBV6-5 and TRBJ1-4; D gene ambiguous. The CDR3 runs to 15 residues. The V end was cut by 6 bases, the J end by 4 bases, with 15 bases between. Germline V CDR1 and CDR2: MNHEY, SVGAGI. DNA of the CDR3: TGTGCCAGCAGCCGAACTGCTACCTTTAATGAAAAACTGTTTTTT. This encodes CASSRTATFNEKLFF.

This clone was observed once. This chain joins TRBV6-4 and TRBJ2-3; TRBD2 agrees at 7 bases. The CDR3 extends over 14 amino acids. Germline V CDR1 and CDR2: MRHNA, SNTAGT. V trimming: 7 bases; J trimming: 8 bases; junction bases outside the gene matches: 12. This chain's CDR3 is CASTPRAGAGTQYF. The CDR3 DNA reads TGTGCCAGCACCCCGAGGGCGGGAGCCGGTACGCAGTATTTT.

The CDR3 here is CATSDPKGGGQPQHF. The CDR3 nucleotides read TGTGCCACCAGTGATCCCAAAGGGGGCGGTCAGCCCCAGCATTTT. This chain uses TRBV24-1 with TRBJ1-5; 7 positions match TRBD1. The germline V gene encodes CDR1 KGHDR and CDR2 SFDVKD. The CDR3 covers 15 residues. J lost 6 bases, V lost 3 bases, and 7 bases had no gene match.

In its sample, this clone was seen once. The rearrangement uses TRBV5-4 and TRBJ1-3, with D maybe TRBD1 (5 bases). The V gene's germline CDR1 is SGHNT and CDR2 YYREEE (reference sequence). Trimming removed 0 bases at V and 0 bases at J, with 10 bases between. The CDR3 runs to 16 residues. CDR3 bases: TGTGCCAGCAGCTTGGGGGGCGCTAACTCTGGAAACACCATATATTTT. Encoded protein: CASSLGGANSGNTIYF.

The V gene is TRBV2, the J gene TRBJ2-5; 7 bases line up with TRBD1. With V trimmed by 7 bases and J by 5 bases, 4 bases remained unmatched. Germline V gene data show CDR1 as SNHLY and CDR2 as FYNNEI. This CDR3 spans 12 amino acids. CDR3 sequence (DNA): TGTGCCAGCACTACAGGGGCTGAGACCCAGTACTTC. Residues: CASTTGAETQYF.

CDR3 coding DNA: TGTGCCAGCAGCCCCCAGGGCTCCTATAATTCACCCCTCCACTTT. Protein sequence: CASSPQGSYNSPLHF. The gene calls are TRBV3-1 (or the pseudogene TRBV3-2) and TRBJ1-6, with D maybe TRBD1 (5 bases). Trimming cost V 4 bases and J 0 bases, with 7 bases left between them. This CDR3 spans 15 amino acids. Germline V gene sequence: CDR1 LGHDT, CDR2 YNNKEL (reference sequence).

The chain employs TRBV9 and TRBJ1-1; D is unresolved. The germline gives CDR1 SGDLS, CDR2 YYNGEE. The V and J ends lost 4 bases and 2 bases respectively, with 9 bases between them. The CDR3 spans 13 residues. This CDR3 is CASSLILNTEAFF. DNA for the CDR3: TGTGCCAGCAGCCTTATATTAAACACTGAAGCTTTCTTT.

This clone was counted once. The gene calls are TRBV2 and TRBJ2-3; D may be TRBD2 (6 bases). Germline CDR1 SNHLY, CDR2 FYNNEI. Trimming stripped 9 bases from V and 8 bases from J, with 12 bases between. The CDR3 extends over 11 amino acids. The CDR3 DNA sequence: TGTGCCAGTGGGGGGAGGATTACGCAGTATTTT. Translated: CASGGRITQYF.

V and J are TRBV7-9 and TRBJ1-5; a weak D match, TRBD1 (6 bases). The V and J ends lost 1 base and 4 bases respectively, with 8 bases between them. The CDR3 length is 14 residues. Germline V gene sequence: CDR1 SEHNR, CDR2 FQNEAQ (reference sequence). CDR3 residues: CASSLGTGNQPQHF. The CDR3 DNA reads TGTGCCAGCAGCTTAGGAACAGGGAATCAGCCCCAGCATTTT.

The chain employs TRBV19 and TRBJ1-3; D uncertain. V gave up 4 bases and J gave up 4 bases, with 11 bases separating them. CDR1 and CDR2 from the germline V gene are LNHDA and SQIVND (reference sequence). CDR3 size: 14 residues. The CDR3 loop is CASSRPAQGNTIYF. The CDR3 nucleotides read TGTGCCAGTAGTAGGCCAGCACAGGGAAACACCATATATTTT. The entire variable domain, with the rest obtained from reference TRBV19 and TRBJ1-3, is as follows: DGGITQSPKYLFRKEGQNVTLSCEQNLNHDAMYWYRQDPGQGLRLIYYSQIVNDFQKGDIAEGYSVSREKKESFPLTVTSAQKNPTAFYLCASSRPAQGNTIYFGEGSWLTVV.

The chain employs TRBV3-1 (or the pseudogene TRBV3-2) and TRBJ2-1, with a tentative D call TRBD2 (5 bases). Germline V gene lookup returns CDR1 LGHDT and CDR2 YNNKEL (reference sequence). The CDR3 is 20 amino acids. V was shortened by 5 bases and J by 7 bases, with 33 bases between the two germline ends. The chain's CDR3 is CASSSRHGAWGAAEYNEQFF. CDR3 coding DNA: TGTGCCAGCAGCTCACGACACGGAGCTTGGGGAGCAGCGGAGTATAATGAGCAGTTCTTC.

The chain is built from TRBV2 and TRBJ2-7, with unresolved D. This CDR3 has 12 amino acids. Germline V gene data show CDR1 as SNHLY and CDR2 as FYNNEI. Trimming stripped 6 bases from V and 3 bases from J, with 9 bases between. The CDR3 spells CASSLQSYEQYF. The CDR3 nucleotides are TGTGCCAGCAGCTTACAGAGCTACGAGCAGTACTTC.

The J gene is TRBJ2-7, the V gene TRBV13; TRBD1 agrees at 10 bases. The ends lost 4 bases at V and 2 bases at J; junction bases unmatched: 17. CDR1 is PRHDT and CDR2 is FYEKMQ in the germline V gene (reference sequence). The CDR3 runs to 19 residues. The CDR3 nucleotides are TGTGCCAGCAGCTGGCGGACAGGGGGAAGGGGGACCCGAACCTACGAGCAGTACTTC. This gives the protein CASSWRTGGRGTRTYEQYF.

This rearrangement joins TRBV3-1 (or the pseudogene TRBV3-2) to TRBJ2-2, with a weak D call TRBD2 (5 bases). This CDR3 region has 12 residues. Trimming left V 7 bases short and J 3 bases short, with 6 bases between. Germline V lookup: CDR1 LGHDT, CDR2 YNNKEL (reference sequence). This CDR3 is CASIGDTGELFF. The CDR3, as DNA: TGTGCCAGCATCGGGGACACCGGGGAGCTGTTTTTT.

The V and J genes are TRBV7-2 and TRBJ2-1; TRBD2 aligns across 7 bases. The J segment lost 0 bases and the V segment lost 1 base, leaving 3 bases of the junction unmatched. Looked up from germline, CDR1 is SGHTA and CDR2 is FQGNSA. The CDR3 loop spans 16 amino acids. The CDR3 DNA reads as TGTGCCAGCAGCTTAGGGGGACTATACTCCTACAATGAGCAGTTCTTC. It is translated as CASSLGGLYSYNEQFF.

The chain combines TRBV5-1 with TRBJ2-1, with D maybe TRBD2 (6 bases). The length of the CDR3 is 14 residues. Germline-derived CDR1 and CDR2 are SGHRS and YFSETQ. Deletions cut 2 bases from V and 7 bases from J, with 13 bases between. The CDR3 region has the DNA TGCGCCAGCAGCTTAGGGACTGCCACAAATGAGCAGTTCTTC. Protein product: CASSLGTATNEQFF.

The chain joins TRBV7-8 to TRBJ1-6; possible D gene TRBD1, 6 bases. The germline CDR1 and CDR2 sequences are SGHVS and FQNEAQ. This CDR3 has 19 residues. The ends were cut back, 1 base at V and 3 bases at J, with 19 bases in the middle. The CDR3 region is CASSLEGRGRVFYNSPLHF. CDR3 bases: TGTGCCAGCAGCTTAGAGGGCAGGGGCAGGGTCTTCTATAATTCACCCCTCCACTTT.

This chain connects TRBV11-3 to TRBJ2-1; no clear D gene. Germline assignment: CDR1 SGHNT and CDR2 YENEEA. Trimming took 7 bases from V and 3 from J, leaving 10 bases between them. The CDR3 has 13 amino acids. The CDR3 DNA follows: TGTGCCAGCACCGAACCCTACTACAATGAGCAGTTCTTC. Amino acids: CASTEPYYNEQFF.

The gene calls are TRBV11-3 and TRBJ1-2; TRBD1 matches 10 bases. The trim removed 5 bases at V and 5 bases at J, leaving 5 bases unmatched. The CDR3 sequence is 14 residues long. The V gene's germline CDR1 is SGHNT and CDR2 YENEEA. CDR3 region: CASSMGQGLYGYTF. CDR3 DNA sequence: TGTGCCAGCAGCATGGGACAGGGGCTTTATGGCTACACCTTC.

The chain has TRBV11-2 and TRBJ2-7; D might be TRBD2 (6 bases). Germline CDR1 and CDR2: SGHAT and FQNNGV. The V end was cut by 4 bases, the J end by 5 bases, with 24 bases between. This CDR3 comprises 17 residues. The CDR3 nucleotides read TGTGCCAGCAGCTCCTGGGGGGTCGGTTTCGGGAAGGACGAGCAGTACTTC. It yields the protein CASSSWGVGFGKDEQYF.

The V gene is TRBV1, the J gene TRBJ2-5; the table's D call, TRBD1, has no DNA check behind it. TRBV1 is described as a pseudogene. The CDR3 has 17 residues. The CDR3 sequence: CTSSQGNWGQIQETQYF. The CDR3 DNA is TGCACCAGCAGCCAAGGGAACTGGGGACAGATCCAAGAGACCCAGTACTTC.

The sample holds one count of this clone. The chain uses TRBV30 and TRBJ1-1; D is perhaps TRBD1 (5 bases). CDR1 GTSNPN and CDR2 SVGIG come from the germline V gene (reference sequence). Trimming removed 2 bases at V and 3 bases at J, with 13 bases between. The CDR3 has 14 amino acids. CDR3 amino acids: CAWSITGVDTEAFF. CDR3 nucleotide sequence: TGTGCCTGGAGTATTACAGGTGTAGACACTGAAGCTTTCTTT.

The genes are TRBV5-1 and TRBJ2-5, with no clear D. Germline CDR1 SGHRS, CDR2 YFSETQ. V lost 5 bases to trimming and J lost 0 bases, with 8 bases between them. The CDR3 sequence is 13 residues long. CDR3 DNA sequence: TGCGCCAGCAGAATGAACTACCAAGAGACCCAGTACTTC. It is translated as CASRMNYQETQYF.